This TCR beta chain originates from a study of a mutant IDH1 vaccine in newly diagnosed glioma. Turning to the study itself: Either 4-6 weeks after radiotherapy alone or alongside temozolomide, vaccination was begun. Earlier care involved radiotherapy, temozolomide, or both, and the majority received both.

To note about this clone: The antigen is undetermined.

Points from the study as a whole: Shifts in the top peripheral T cell clonotypes seemed unrelated to pseudoprogression.

Data came from immunoSEQ multiplex PCR; TCRdb stores just in-frame clones and leaves some out. Of 60,000 or so clones detected, roughly 90% appear once; the ten largest clones hold roughly 1.9%. Time point meaning: week 11, during vaccination. The vaccine gave 300 ug of a 20-mer mutant IDH1 peptide subcutaneously per dose. The germline gives CDR1 SGHAT, CDR2 FQNNGV. This CDR3 comprises 17 residues. Trimming at V came to 6 bases and at J to 2 bases, leaving 11 bases not matched to a gene. V and J are TRBV11-2 and TRBJ1-4; 8 bases are shared with TRBD1. The TCR comes from a man in his forties or fifties with glioma. Material: PBMCs, obtained from a glioma patient whose treatment included an IDH1 peptide vaccine. The chain's CDR3 is CASSSGRGHATNEKLFF. The CDR3 DNA reads as TGTGCCAGCAGTTCTGGCAGGGGGCACGCGACTAATGAAAAACTGTTTTTT.